These 22 T cell receptor beta chains came from one sample sequenced in a study of radiation and T cells in renal cell carcinoma. Assay used: immunoSEQ multiplex PCR; TCRdb lists only in-frame clones, some missing. The sample has tens of thousands of clones, approximately 81% seen once. Time point in this sample: blood 4 weeks post-SBRT, at nephrectomy. Regarding treatment: 15 Gy SBRT to primary tumor, nephrectomy 4 weeks later. Source: blood, taken from a patient whose treatment included radiotherapy and nephrectomy. Source of these receptors: a man aged 55 to 69 with renal cell carcinoma.

The chain joins TRBV10-2 to TRBJ1-4; D is unresolved. CDR3 size: 15 residues. The germline CDR1 and CDR2 sequences are WSHSY and SAAADI. Trimming took off 2 bases at V and 0 bases at J, with 7 bases between the two ends. CDR3 sequence reads: CASSEGSSTNEKLFF. The CDR3, as DNA: TGCGCCAGCAGTGAGGGGAGTTCAACTAATGAAAAACTGTTTTTT.

The genes are TRBV7-2 and TRBJ2-4; the match to TRBD1 covers 9 bases. J gave up 1 base and V 4 bases, and 8 bases lay outside the gene matches. Germline V gene lookup returns CDR1 SGHTA and CDR2 FQGNSA. This CDR3 has 17 amino acids. The CDR3 nucleotides read TGTGCCAGCAGCTACGCGGGGACAGGGCGGGCCAAAAACATTCAGTACTTC. Translating gives CASSYAGTGRAKNIQYF.

CDR3 DNA sequence: TGTGCCAGCAGCGGACAGGGGCGAACTAATGAAAAACTGTTTTTT. Its protein is CASSGQGRTNEKLFF. The rearrangement joins TRBV6-1 to TRBJ1-4, with TRBD1 matching over 9 bases. The V and J ends lost 6 bases and 1 base, in that order; junction bases with no gene match: 3. CDR3 size: 15 residues. Germline-derived CDR1 and CDR2 are MNHNS and SASEGT.

The chain combines TRBV5-8 with TRBJ1-2; TRBD1 aligns across 8 bases. Germline loops: CDR1 SGHTS, CDR2 YDEGEE. J lost 0 bases, V lost 5 bases, and 3 bases had no gene match. The CDR3 runs to 14 residues. The CDR3 nucleotides are TGTGCCAGCAGGGGGGACAGGACTAACTATGGCTACACCTTC. It translates to CASRGDRTNYGYTF.

The CDR3 is CASSPGSRGVTIYF. CDR3 nucleotide sequence: TGTGCCAGCTCGCCGGGTAGCCGGGGTGTCACCATATATTTT. The chain is built from TRBV18 and TRBJ1-3; no clear D. There are 14 residues in the CDR3. V lost 6 bases and J lost 9, with 18 bases in between. Looked up from germline, CDR1 is KGHSH and CDR2 is LQKENI.

V is TRBV9 and J is TRBJ2-7; D might be TRBD2 (6 bases). Trimming took off 0 bases at V and 0 bases at J, with 13 bases between the two ends. Germline CDR1 and CDR2: SGDLS and YYNGEE. The CDR3 totals 16 residues. CDR3 amino acids: CASSVGVADHSYEQYF. In nucleotides, the CDR3 is TGTGCCAGCAGCGTAGGGGTAGCGGATCACTCCTACGAGCAGTACTTC.

V gene TRBV30 combines with J gene TRBJ1-1; D not certain. The CDR3 covers 11 residues. Germline V gene lookup returns CDR1 GTSNPN and CDR2 SVGIG (reference sequence). The germline V and J ends were trimmed by 0 bases and 8 bases, with 7 bases remaining between them. The CDR3: CAWSVIREAFF. CDR3 DNA sequence: TGTGCCTGGAGTGTTATCAGGGAAGCTTTCTTT.

In its sample, this clone was seen a few times. The chain employs TRBV27 and TRBJ1-5, with unresolved D. The CDR3 loop spans 12 amino acids. Germline V gives CDR1 MNHEY, CDR2 SMNVEV (reference sequence). With 5 bases removed from V and 4 bases from J, the gap between germline ends came to 6 bases. CDR3 DNA: TGTGCCAGCAGTACGGGTAATCAGCCCCAGCATTTT. This encodes CASSTGNQPQHF.

The V and J genes are TRBV7-2 and TRBJ1-2, with TRBD1 matching 9 bases. This CDR3 has 16 residues. CDR1 is SGHTA, CDR2 FQGNSA, per germline. The V segment lost 1 base and the J segment 7 bases; nucleotides outside the gene matches: 10. The CDR3 spells CASSLGGTGIFSGYTF. As DNA, the CDR3 is TGTGCCAGCAGCTTAGGTGGGACAGGGATCTTTTCTGGCTACACCTTC. Together with reference TRBV7-2 and TRBJ1-2, the CDR3 gives the full variable domain: GAGVSQSPSNKVTEKGKDVELRCDPISGHTALYWYRQSLGQGLEFLIYFQGNSAPDKSGLPSDRFSAERTGGSVSTLTIQRTQQEDSAVYLCASSLGGTGIFSGYTFGSGTRLTVV.

The chain carries TRBV18 and TRBJ2-7, with 10 bases lining up with TRBD2. Looked up from germline, CDR1 is KGHSH and CDR2 is LQKENI. The CDR3 totals 16 residues. V dropped 5 bases and J dropped 5; count of bases not matched to a gene: 12. DNA for the CDR3: TGTGCCAGCTCAACCTCACTAGCGGGAACTTCCGACGAGCAGTACTTC. Its protein product is CASSTSLAGTSDEQYF.

V usage is TRBV30 and J usage is TRBJ2-5; 9 bases are a match to TRBD1. This CDR3 spans 14 amino acids. The ends lost 5 bases at V and 5 bases at J; junction bases unmatched: 9. Germline V lookup: CDR1 GTSNPN, CDR2 SVGIG (reference sequence). CDR3 DNA: TGTGCCTGGTCGAAAGACAGGGGGGGCGAGACCCAGTACTTC. Translated: CAWSKDRGGETQYF.

This rearrangement joins TRBV19 to TRBJ1-2; perhaps TRBD1 as D (5 bases). The CDR3 sequence is 12 residues long. V was clipped by 5 bases and J by 6 bases, with 10 bases between them. CDR1 is LNHDA, CDR2 SQIVND, per germline (reference sequence). CDR3 residues: CASSRQGDGYTF. CDR3 nucleotide sequence: TGTGCCAGTAGTCGTCAGGGCGATGGCTACACCTTC.

This clone came up a few times. The gene calls are TRBV5-1 and TRBJ2-3, with 8 nucleotides matching TRBD2. The germline V gene has CDR1 SGHRS and CDR2 YFSETQ. Trimming at V came to 0 bases and at J to 2 bases, leaving 5 bases not matched to a gene. The CDR3 runs 16 residues. The CDR3 nucleotides read TGCGCCAGCAGCTTGGTGAATAGCGGGGTCACAGATACGCAGTATTTT. Translation: CASSLVNSGVTDTQYF.

The V gene is TRBV4-1, the J gene TRBJ2-2; D is uncertain. Germline CDR1 and CDR2: MGHRA and YSYEKL. This CDR3 is built from 16 residues. V lost 5 bases, J lost 5 bases, and 18 bases lay in between. CDR3 coding DNA: TGCGCCAGCAGCTCCCCCACCTCCAAATTAACCGGGGAGCTGTTTTTT. The encoded protein is CASSSPTSKLTGELFF.

V usage is TRBV27 and J usage is TRBJ2-6, with 7 bases lining up with TRBD1. Germline-derived CDR1 and CDR2 are MNHEY and SMNVEV (reference sequence). Trimming cost V 8 bases and J 3 bases; bases outside gene matches: 13. The CDR3 has 17 amino acids. The chain's CDR3 is CASSGTVTWLGANVLTF. CDR3 sequence (DNA): TGTGCCAGCTCCGGGACAGTGACATGGCTTGGGGCCAACGTCCTGACTTTC.

The chain is built from TRBV6-1 and TRBJ2-4; no firm D call. Germline CDR1 MNHNS, CDR2 SASEGT. V dropped 4 bases and J dropped 0 bases, with 10 bases sitting between them. The CDR3 is made up of 15 amino acids. CDR3 sequence reads: CASSAPVLAKNIQYF. CDR3 nucleotides: TGTGCCAGCAGTGCCCCGGTGCTAGCCAAAAACATTCAGTACTTC.

This rearrangement joins TRBV18 to TRBJ1-1, with a possible D match to TRBD1 (6 bases). CDR1 and CDR2 from the germline V gene are KGHSH and LQKENI. Trimming removed 1 base at V and 1 base at J, with 10 bases between. This CDR3 has 15 amino acids. Here the CDR3 DNA reads TGTGCCAGCTCACCACTCAGGGGTGCGAACACTGAAGCTTTCTTT. It specifies CASSPLRGANTEAFF.

The chain links TRBV5-6 to TRBJ2-7, with D possibly TRBD2 on 6 matching bases. CDR1 is SGHDT and CDR2 is YYEEEE in the germline V gene. V was clipped by 3 bases and J by 6 bases, with 22 bases between them. CDR3 length equals 16 residues. As DNA, the CDR3 is TGTGCCAGCAGCTCTCCTGTCGAGACCTGGGACTTCGAGCAGTACTTC. As protein: CASSSPVETWDFEQYF.

This chain joins TRBV29-1 and TRBJ1-2, with D perhaps TRBD1 (6 bases). The V gene lost 3 bases and the J gene lost 8 bases, with 25 bases spanning the gap. This CDR3 contains 16 residues. Germline V gene sequence: CDR1 SQVTM, CDR2 ANQGSEA. The CDR3 bases are TGCAGCGTTGAGGCATTGGTGGGACACCTACTCCGCGGCTACACCTTC. It codes for CSVEALVGHLLRGYTF. Full variable domain (rest looked up from reference TRBV29-1 and TRBJ1-2): SAVISQKPSRDICQRGTSLTIQCQVDSQVTMMFWYRQQPGQSLTLIATANQGSEATYESGFVIDKFPISRPNLTFSTLTVSNMSPEDSSIYLCSVEALVGHLLRGYTFGSGTRLTVV.

V and J are TRBV15 and TRBJ2-3; tentatively, D is TRBD2 (6 bases). CDR3 length: 17 residues. Trimming removed 0 bases from V and 3 bases from J, with 16 bases in between. CDR1 is LNHNV and CDR2 is YYDKDF in the germline V gene (reference sequence). Written as DNA, the CDR3 is TGTGCCACCAGCAGAGACGCAGCGGCGGGACGAACAGATACGCAGTATTTT. Translated: CATSRDAAAGRTDTQYF.

This chain links TRBV5-1 with TRBJ1-2; D is undetermined. The CDR3 consists of 15 residues. Germline assignment: CDR1 SGHRS and CDR2 YFSETQ. Trimming pared 0 bases from V and 7 bases from J, leaving 16 bases between. CDR3 residues: CASSLAIYAGSGYTF. Here the CDR3 DNA reads TGCGCCAGCAGCTTGGCCATTTACGCGGGCTCTGGCTACACCTTC.

The chain recombines TRBV18 with TRBJ2-3; D could derive from TRBD1 or TRBD2 (6 bases each). The CDR3 totals 17 residues. Germline V gene lookup returns CDR1 KGHSH and CDR2 LQKENI. V lost 0 bases and J 1 base, leaving 14 bases between the germline ends. DNA of the CDR3: TGTGCCAGCTCACCACCGCCGGGGGCTAAGGGCACAGATACGCAGTATTTT. Translating gives CASSPPPGAKGTDTQYF.